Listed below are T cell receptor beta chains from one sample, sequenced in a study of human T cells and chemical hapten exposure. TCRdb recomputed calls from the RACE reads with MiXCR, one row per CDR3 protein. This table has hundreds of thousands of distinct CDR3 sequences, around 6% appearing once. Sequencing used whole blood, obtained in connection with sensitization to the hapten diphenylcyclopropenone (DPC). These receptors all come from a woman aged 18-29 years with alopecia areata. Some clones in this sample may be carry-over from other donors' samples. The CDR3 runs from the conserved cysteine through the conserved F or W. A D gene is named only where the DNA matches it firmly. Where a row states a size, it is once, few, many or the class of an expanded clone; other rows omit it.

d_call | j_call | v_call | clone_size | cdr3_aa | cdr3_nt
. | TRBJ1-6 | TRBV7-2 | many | CASSLVGGLENSPLHF | TGTGCCAGCAGCTTAGTAGGGGGGCTGGAAAATTCACCCCTCCACTTT
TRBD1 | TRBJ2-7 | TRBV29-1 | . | CSDRDRGDEQYF | TGCAGCGACCGGGACAGGGGTGACGAGCAGTACTTC
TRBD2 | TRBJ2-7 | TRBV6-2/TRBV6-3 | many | CASRHTEPSSGEQYF | TGTGCCAGCAGACACACAGAACCTTCTAGCGGGGAGCAGTACTTC
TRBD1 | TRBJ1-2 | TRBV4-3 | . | CASSPEAPGQGASYGGYTF | TGCGCCAGCAGCCCGGAAGCACCGGGACAGGGGGCCAGTTACGGTGGCTACACCTTC
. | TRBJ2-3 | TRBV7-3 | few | CASSLVMVSTDTQYF | TGTGCCAGCAGCTTAGTGATGGTTAGCACAGATACGCAGTATTTT
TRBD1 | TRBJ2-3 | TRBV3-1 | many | CASSQEGSTGGKTQYF | TGTGCCAGCAGCCAAGAGGGGTCGACAGGGGGCAAAACGCAGTATTTT
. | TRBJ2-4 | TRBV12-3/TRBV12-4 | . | CASSPGFSKNIQYF | TGTGCCAGCAGTCCTGGTTTTTCCAAAAACATTCAGTACTTC
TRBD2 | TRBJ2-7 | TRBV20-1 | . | CSASSGTSNHEQYF | TGCAGTGCTAGTTCCGGGACTAGCAACCACGAGCAGTACTTC
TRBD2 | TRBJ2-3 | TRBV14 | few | CASSQGGTSVRDTQYF | TGTGCCAGCAGCCAAGGCGGGACTAGTGTCAGAGATACGCAGTATTTT
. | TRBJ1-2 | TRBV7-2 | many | CASSLREANYGYTF | TGTGCCAGCAGCTTGAGGGAGGCTAACTATGGCTACACCTTC
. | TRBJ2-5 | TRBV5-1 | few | CASSLTPGVETQYF | TGCGCCAGCAGCTTGACTCCGGGCGTAGAGACCCAGTACTTC
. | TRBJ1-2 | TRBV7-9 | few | CASSRNVGWYGYTF | TGTGCCAGCAGCCGGAACGTGGGATGGTATGGCTACACCTTC
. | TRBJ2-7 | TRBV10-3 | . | CAANGQSSSYEQYF | TGTGCCGCCAACGGACAGTCAAGCTCCTACGAGCAGTACTTC
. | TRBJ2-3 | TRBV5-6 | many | CASRDGKMGTDTQYF | TGTGCCAGCAGGGATGGTAAGATGGGCACAGATACGCAGTATTTT
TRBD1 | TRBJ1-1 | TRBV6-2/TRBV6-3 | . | CATDRGLILNTEAFF | TGTGCCACCGACAGGGGTCTTATACTTAACACTGAAGCTTTCTTT
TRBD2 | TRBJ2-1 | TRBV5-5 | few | CASSGRVLAGGPEFSYNEQFF | TGTGCCAGCAGCGGGAGGGTACTAGCGGGGGGGCCGGAGTTCTCCTACAATGAGCAGTTCTTC
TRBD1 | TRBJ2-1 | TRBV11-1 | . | CASSLGRGQGALNEQFF | TGTGCCAGCAGCCTTGGAAGGGGACAGGGGGCGCTGAATGAGCAGTTCTTC
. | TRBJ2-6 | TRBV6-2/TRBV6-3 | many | CASSYGAGWSSGANVLTF | TGTGCCAGCAGTTACGGGGCAGGGTGGAGCTCTGGGGCCAACGTCCTGACTTTC
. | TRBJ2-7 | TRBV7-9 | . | CAIAADTHEQYF | TGTGCCATCGCGGCGGACACCCACGAGCAGTACTTC
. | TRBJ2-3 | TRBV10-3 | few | CAIRPGMSTDTQYF | TGTGCCATCAGGCCGGGGATGAGCACAGATACGCAGTATTTT
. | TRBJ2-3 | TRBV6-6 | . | CASSYGGFTDTQYF | TGTGCCAGCAGTTATGGGGGGTTCACAGATACGCAGTATTTT
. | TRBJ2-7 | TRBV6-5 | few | CASSYPGALAYEQYF | TGTGCCAGCAGTTACCCAGGGGCGCTTGCCTACGAGCAGTACTTC
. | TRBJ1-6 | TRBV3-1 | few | CASSPAGSNSPLHF | TGTGCCAGCAGCCCGGCAGGGAGCAATTCACCCCTCCACTTT
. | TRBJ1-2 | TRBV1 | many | CHRGIYGYTF | TGTCACAGGGGGATTTATGGCTACACCTTC
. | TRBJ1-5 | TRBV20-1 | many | CSASQSHSNQPQHF | TGCAGTGCTAGTCAGTCACATAGCAATCAGCCCCAGCATTTT
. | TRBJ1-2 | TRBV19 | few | CARSPGLYGYTF | TGTGCCAGATCCCCGGGGCTTTATGGCTACACCTTC
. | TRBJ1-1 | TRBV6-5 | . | CASSFGNVGSNTEAFF | TGTGCCAGCAGTTTTGGGAACGTAGGGTCAAACACTGAAGCTTTCTTT
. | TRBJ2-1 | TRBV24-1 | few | CATSAPAAVSSYNEQFF | TGTGCCACCAGTGCCCCGGCGGCGGTTAGCTCCTACAATGAGCAGTTCTTC
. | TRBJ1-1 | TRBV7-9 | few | CASSLSQYFEAFF | TGTGCCAGCAGCTTGTCACAGTATTTTGAAGCTTTCTTT
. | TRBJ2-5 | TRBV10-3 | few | CAISQAQETQYF | TGTGCCATCAGCCAGGCCCAGGAGACCCAGTACTTC
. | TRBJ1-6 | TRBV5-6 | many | CASSLPGSHSPLHF | TGTGCCAGCAGCTTGCCGGGAAGCCACTCACCCCTCCACTTT
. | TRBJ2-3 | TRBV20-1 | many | CSHWRGGGTDTQYF | TGCAGCCACTGGAGGGGGGGAGGCACAGATACGCAGTATTTT
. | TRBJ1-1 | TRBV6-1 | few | CASSDPWEGAGVYTEAFF | TGTGCCAGCAGTGACCCATGGGAGGGAGCTGGGGTGTACACTGAAGCTTTCTTT
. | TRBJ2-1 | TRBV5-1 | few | CASSRGSGSYNEQFF | TGCGCCAGCAGCCGCGGTTCAGGGTCCTACAATGAGCAGTTCTTC
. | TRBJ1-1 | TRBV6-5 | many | CASGRGGTEAFF | TGTGCCAGCGGACGGGGAGGGACTGAAGCTTTCTTT
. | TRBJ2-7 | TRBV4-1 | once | CASSRPSGLAGLGVGEQYF | TGCGCCAGCAGCCGCCCAAGCGGGCTAGCAGGGCTGGGGGTCGGCGAGCAGTACTTC
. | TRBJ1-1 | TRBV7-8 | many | CASSLALGRHTEAFF | TGTGCCAGCAGCTTAGCGCTAGGGCGGCACACTGAAGCTTTCTTT
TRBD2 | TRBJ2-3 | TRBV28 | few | CATKTRLLAGDYGVFTDTQYF | TGTGCCACCAAGACCCGCTTGCTAGCGGGGGACTATGGGGTGTTTACAGATACGCAGTATTTT
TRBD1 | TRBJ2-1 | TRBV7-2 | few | CASSLQTFRGNEQFF | TGTGCCAGCAGCCTACAAACCTTCAGGGGGAATGAGCAGTTCTTC
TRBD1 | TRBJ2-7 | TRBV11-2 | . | CASSIGQGGSYEQYF | TGTGCCAGCAGCATCGGACAGGGGGGAAGCTACGAGCAGTACTTC